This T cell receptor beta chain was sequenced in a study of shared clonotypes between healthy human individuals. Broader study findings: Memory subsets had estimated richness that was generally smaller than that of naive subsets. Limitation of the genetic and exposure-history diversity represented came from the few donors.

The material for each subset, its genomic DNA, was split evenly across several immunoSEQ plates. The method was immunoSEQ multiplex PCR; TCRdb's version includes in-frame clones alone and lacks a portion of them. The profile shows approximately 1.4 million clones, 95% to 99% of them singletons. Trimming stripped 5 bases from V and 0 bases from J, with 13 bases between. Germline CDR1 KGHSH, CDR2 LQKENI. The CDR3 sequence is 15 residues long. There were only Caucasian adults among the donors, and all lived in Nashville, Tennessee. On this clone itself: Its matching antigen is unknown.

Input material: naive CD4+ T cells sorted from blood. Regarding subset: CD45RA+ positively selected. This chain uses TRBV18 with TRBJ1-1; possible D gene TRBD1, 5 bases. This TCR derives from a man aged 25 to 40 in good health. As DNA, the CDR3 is TGTGCCAGCTCATACTCCGGGGGGATGAACACTGAAGCTTTCTTT. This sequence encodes CASSYSGGMNTEAFF.